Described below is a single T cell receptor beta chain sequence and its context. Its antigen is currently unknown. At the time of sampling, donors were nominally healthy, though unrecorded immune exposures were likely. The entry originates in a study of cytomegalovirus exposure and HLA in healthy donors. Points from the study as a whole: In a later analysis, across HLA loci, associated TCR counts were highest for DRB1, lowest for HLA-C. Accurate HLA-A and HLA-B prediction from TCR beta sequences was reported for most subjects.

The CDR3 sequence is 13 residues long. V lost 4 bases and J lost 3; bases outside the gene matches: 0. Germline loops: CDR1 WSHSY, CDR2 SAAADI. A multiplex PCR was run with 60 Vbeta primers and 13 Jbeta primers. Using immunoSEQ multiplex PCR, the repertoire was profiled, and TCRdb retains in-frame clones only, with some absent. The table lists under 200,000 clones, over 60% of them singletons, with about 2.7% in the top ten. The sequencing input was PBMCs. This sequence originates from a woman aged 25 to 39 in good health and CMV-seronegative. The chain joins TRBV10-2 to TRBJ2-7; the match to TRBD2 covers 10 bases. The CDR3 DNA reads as TGCGCCAGCAGTGGACTAGCGGGCTACGAGCAGTACTTC. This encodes CASSGLAGYEQYF.